This passage covers 8 T cell receptor beta chains from one sample sequenced in a study of CXCR4 blockade with PD-1 therapy in pancreatic cancer. The data were produced by immunoSEQ multiplex PCR, yet TCRdb's version contains in-frame clones alone and is incomplete. The profile shows 700 to 800 clones, about 50% of them singletons. Sequencing was carried out using tumor tissue. The receptors shown here come from a human donor with pancreatic ductal adenocarcinoma.

The gene calls are TRBV19 and TRBJ2-1; TRBD2 aligns across 12 bases. Germline CDR1 is LNHDA and CDR2 is SQIVND (reference sequence). The CDR3 totals 15 residues. V lost 6 bases to trimming and J lost 4 bases; unmatched junction nucleotides: 4. CDR3 residues: CASSRTSGDYNEQFF. The CDR3 DNA follows: TGTGCCAGTAGCAGGACTAGCGGGGATTACAATGAGCAGTTCTTC.

This clone showed up just a few times. The chain joins TRBV2 to TRBJ1-2, with 8 bases identical to TRBD1. The ends lost 6 bases at V and 5 bases at J; junction bases unmatched: 8. The germline gives CDR1 SNHLY, CDR2 FYNNEI. The CDR3 covers 14 residues. CDR3 nucleotides: TGTGCCAGCAGAATGCAGGGGGCGTGGTATGGCTACACCTTC. Translation: CASRMQGAWYGYTF.

This clone was counted between two and nine times. This sequence joins TRBV28 and TRBJ2-1; 11 nucleotides match TRBD2. V lost 3 bases to trimming and J lost 5 bases; unmatched junction nucleotides: 12. The V gene's germline CDR1 is MDHEN and CDR2 SYDVKM. This CDR3 contains 18 residues. As DNA, the CDR3 is TGTGCCAGCAGTTTTTATAGCGGGAGGGCCTCGGTCGACAATGAGCAGTTCTTC. This sequence encodes CASSFYSGRASVDNEQFF. Variable domain in full (rest from reference TRBV28 and TRBJ2-1): DVKVTQSSRYLVKRTGEKVFLECVQDMDHENMFWYRQDPGLGLRLIYFSYDVKMKEKGDIPEGYSVSREKKERFSLILESASTNQTSMYLCASSFYSGRASVDNEQFFGPGTRLTVL.

V usage is TRBV19 and J usage is TRBJ2-7; tentative D call: TRBD2 (7 bases). The V and J ends lost 2 bases and 2 bases respectively, with 10 bases between them. The CDR3 covers 14 residues. CDR1 and CDR2 from the germline V gene are LNHDA and SQIVND (reference sequence). CDR3 in DNA: TGTGCCAGTAGTATAAGGGGGAGGGCCTACGAGCAGTACTTC. Translated: CASSIRGRAYEQYF.

This chain joins TRBV6-8 and TRBJ1-2; 8 bases align to TRBD1. The CDR3 is 15 residues long. Germline V gives CDR1 MNHGY, CDR2 SAAAGT. Losses at the gene ends were 7 bases for V and 2 bases for J; bases not matched to a gene: 9. The CDR3 loop is CASTQGQGWNYGYTF. Here the CDR3 DNA reads TGTGCCAGCACCCAAGGACAGGGATGGAACTATGGCTACACCTTC.

The chain uses TRBV18 and TRBJ2-5; D not certain. The CDR3 is 14 amino acids. The V end was cut by 6 bases, the J end by 2 bases, with 13 bases between. Germline V gene lookup returns CDR1 KGHSH and CDR2 LQKENI. The CDR3 sequence: CASSLTAKQETQYF. The CDR3 region has the DNA TGTGCCAGCTCCTTAACAGCCAAACAAGAGACCCAGTACTTC.

This clone has more than one count but fewer than ten. The chain is built from TRBV2 and TRBJ1-4; no firm D call. CDR1 is SNHLY and CDR2 is FYNNEI in the germline V gene. This CDR3 contains 15 residues. V lost 3 bases, J lost 5 bases, and 13 bases lay in between. The CDR3 reads CASSERLVTNEKLFF. CDR3 nucleotides: TGTGCCAGCAGTGAGAGGTTGGTGACGAATGAAAAACTGTTTTTT.

This clone has more than one count but fewer than ten. The gene calls are TRBV11-3 and TRBJ2-1, with 8 bases aligning to TRBD2. The length of the CDR3 is 17 residues. After removal of 4 bases from V and 5 bases from J, the junction contained 13 bases not matched to a gene. The germline V gene encodes CDR1 SGHNT and CDR2 YENEEA. The CDR3: CASSSRAGRGEDNEQFF. The CDR3 region has the DNA TGTGCCAGCAGCTCCCGGGCCGGGAGGGGGGAAGACAATGAGCAGTTCTTC.